This T cell receptor beta chain originates from a study of T-cell reconstitution after alpha-beta-depleted transplantation in children. Unique molecular identifiers featured in how the TCRbeta library was prepared. TCRdb used MiXCR to reprocess the PCR reads, holding one entry per CDR3 protein. The sample comprises some 500,000 distinct CDR3 sequences, over 25% of which are singletons, and 2% to 3% rests with the top ten. The V and J ends lost 3 bases and 9 bases respectively, with 8 bases between them. Germline V gene lookup returns CDR1 MGHDK and CDR2 SYGVNS. The CDR3 is 12 residues long. The source is a human donor who donated a stem cell graft to a child with aplastic anemia. The chain is built from TRBV25-1 and TRBJ2-2; D remains unclear. The input for sequencing was PBMCs from the stem cell graft donor, taken from the stem cell graft. This CDR3 reads CASSEGPRELFF. CDR3 in DNA: TGTGCCAGCAGTGAGGGTCCGAGGGAGCTGTTTTTT. The complete variable domain, with remaining parts taken from reference TRBV25-1 and TRBJ2-2, reads EADIYQTPRYLVIGTGKKITLECSQTMGHDKMYWYQQDPGMELHLIHYSYGVNSTEKGDLSSESTVSRIRTEHFPLTLESARPSHTSQYLCASSEGPRELFFGEGSRLTVL.